This TCR beta chain was recovered during a study of CD4 T cells in relation to SARS-CoV-2 and coronaviruses. As regards this clone: The antigen is not known.

The unexposed donors gave CD4+ T cells in about 2010-2019, prior to COVID-19. After ten to eleven days of culture, CD4+ T cells were isolated. Unexposed-donor CD4+ T cells were probed with SARS-CoV-2 S/N and four cold-coronavirus spikes, cells permitting. Measured with immunoSEQ multiplex PCR; TCRdb has only the in-frame clones, and not every one. Of tens of thousands of clones listed, 70% to 85% are singletons. CDR1 and CDR2 from the germline V gene are ENHRY and SYGVKD. V lost 4 bases, J lost 5 bases, and 6 bases stayed unmatched. This CDR3 spans 15 amino acids. The receptor was isolated from a human donor in good health. Input material: CD4+ T cells from PBMCs, cultured in vitro. The chain couples TRBV10-3 to TRBJ2-5; 11 bases map to TRBD1. The CDR3 bases are TGTGCCATCAGTGCCGGGACAGGGGGTCGGGAGACCCAGTACTTC. The encoded protein is CAISAGTGGRETQYF.